Shown below are 25 T cell receptor beta chains from a single sample sequenced in a study of blood T cell repertoires in COVID-19. Profiled with immunoSEQ multiplex PCR; TCRdb holds only in-frame clones, not every one. The repertoire holds 100,000 or so clones, 85% seen once, with approximately 12% in the top ten. Sequencing used peripheral blood. The source of these receptors is a woman in her 70s with active or convalescent COVID-19.

The chain recombines TRBV11-2 with TRBJ2-5; weak D call: TRBD2 (6 bases). Per germline, CDR1 SGHAT and CDR2 FQNNGV. V dropped 0 bases and J dropped 1 base, with 18 bases sitting between them. The CDR3 is 18 amino acids. CDR3 coding DNA: TGTGCCAGCAGCTTAGATTGGTATGGAGGGAAATCCCAAGAGACCCAGTACTTC. Protein product: CASSLDWYGGKSQETQYF. The entire variable domain, with the rest obtained from reference TRBV11-2 and TRBJ2-5, is as follows: EAGVAQSPRYKIIEKRQSVAFWCNPISGHATLYWYQQILGQGPKLLIQFQNNGVVDDSQLPKDRFSAERLKGVDSTLKIQPAKLEDSAVYLCASSLDWYGGKSQETQYFGPGTRLLVL.

This chain uses TRBV5-4 with TRBJ2-3; TRBD1 matches 11 bases. The CDR3 loop spans 15 amino acids. The junction had 5 bases not matched to a gene; V was cut back by 4 bases and J by 4 bases. CDR1 and CDR2 (germline): SGHNT, YYREEE (reference sequence). CDR3 loop: CASSGQGAIADTQYF. DNA of the CDR3: TGTGCCAGCAGCGGACAGGGGGCGATAGCAGATACGCAGTATTTT.

This chain connects TRBV5-1 to TRBJ2-7; TRBD1 matches 7 bases. The CDR3 spans 17 residues. The germline V gene has CDR1 SGHRS and CDR2 YFSETQ. V lost 4 bases and J lost 7; bases outside the gene matches: 20. CDR3: CASSVQSRTGPSGEQYF. CDR3 nucleotide sequence: TGCGCCAGCAGCGTCCAAAGTCGGACAGGACCTTCGGGGGAGCAGTACTTC.

This clone was counted once. This chain connects TRBV2 to TRBJ2-2; possible D gene TRBD2, 6 bases. Trimming took 7 bases from V and 4 from J, leaving 13 bases between them. Germline V gene data show CDR1 as SNHLY and CDR2 as FYNNEI. This CDR3 is 14 amino acids long. The CDR3 sequence: CASKRESTTGELFF. The CDR3 coding sequence is TGTGCCAGCAAACGGGAGTCGACCACCGGGGAGCTGTTTTTT.

The chain joins TRBV28 to TRBJ1-5, with D tentatively TRBD1 (6 bases). Trimming took 5 bases from V and 7 from J, leaving 24 bases between them. This CDR3 is 17 amino acids long. CDR1 MDHEN and CDR2 SYDVKM come from the germline V gene. In DNA form, the CDR3 reads TGTGCCAGCAGTGCGCGTTGGGACATAAGCTCGTGGCAGCCCCAGCATTTT. Protein product: CASSARWDISSWQPQHF. The full variable domain, completed using reference TRBV28 and TRBJ1-5, is DVKVTQSSRYLVKRTGEKVFLECVQDMDHENMFWYRQDPGLGLRLIYFSYDVKMKEKGDIPEGYSVSREKKERFSLILESASTNQTSMYLCASSARWDISSWQPQHFGDGTRLSIL.

This chain joins TRBV10-1 and TRBJ2-2; 10 nucleotides align to TRBD1. The CDR3 is made up of 17 amino acids. CDR1 WNHNN and CDR2 SYGVQD come from the germline V gene (reference sequence). V gave up 4 bases and J gave up 3 bases; unmatched junction bases: 8. CDR3: CASSGGFGTGDTGELFF. The CDR3 bases are TGCGCCAGCAGTGGGGGCTTTGGGACAGGGGACACCGGGGAGCTGTTTTTT.

The chain recombines TRBV6-5 with TRBJ2-7, with TRBD2 matching over 9 bases. The length of the CDR3 is 12 residues. CDR1 and CDR2 from the germline V gene are MNHEY and SVGAGI. V lost 8 bases to trimming and J lost 2 bases; unmatched junction nucleotides: 1. The CDR3 here is CASQRGAYEQYF. DNA for the CDR3: TGTGCCAGCCAGCGGGGGGCCTACGAGCAGTACTTC.

The chain couples TRBV29-1 to TRBJ1-2; 8 positions agree with TRBD1. The length of the CDR3 is 14 residues. V gave up 5 bases and J gave up 6 bases; unmatched junction bases: 11. The V gene's germline CDR1 is SQVTM and CDR2 ANQGSEA. The CDR3 nucleotides read TGCAGCGTTTTTCAAGGACAGGGAGTCGATGGCTACACCTTC. Amino acids: CSVFQGQGVDGYTF.

V is TRBV12-3 or TRBV12-4 and J is TRBJ1-5; unclear D gene. V lost 3 bases and J lost 2, with 5 bases in between. This CDR3 region has 13 residues. CDR3 DNA sequence: TGTGCCAGCAGTTTTTTCGGCAATCAGCCCCAGCATTTT. It translates to CASSFFGNQPQHF.

This clone was seen a single time. The V gene is TRBV11-3, the J gene TRBJ2-1, with 9 nucleotides matching TRBD2. Germline CDR1 and CDR2: SGHNT and YENEEA. The CDR3 extends over 15 amino acids. The ends lost 1 base at V and 3 bases at J; junction bases unmatched: 1. The DNA of the CDR3 is TGTGCCAGCAGCTTAGTGACTAGCGGCTACAATGAGCAGTTCTTC. Translation gives CASSLVTSGYNEQFF. Drawing the rest from reference TRBV11-3 and TRBJ2-1, the complete variable domain is EAGVVQSPRYKIIEKKQPVAFWCNPISGHNTLYWYLQNLGQGPELLIRYENEEAVDDSQLPKDRFSAERLKGVDSTLKIQPAELGDSAVYLCASSLVTSGYNEQFFGPGTRLTVL.

The V and J genes are TRBV18 and TRBJ1-2; no clear D. CDR3 length: 15 amino acids. With 4 bases removed from V and 1 base from J, the gap between germline ends came to 13 bases. Germline V lookup: CDR1 KGHSH, CDR2 LQKENI. The CDR3 reads CASSRLPTDNYGYTF. CDR3 DNA: TGTGCCAGCTCACGCCTCCCTACTGATAACTATGGCTACACCTTC.

The CDR3 protein is CASSEPGRVGNTIYF. The CDR3 DNA reads TGTGCCAGCAGTGAACCCGGCAGGGTCGGAAACACCATATATTTT. V gene TRBV25-1 combines with J gene TRBJ1-3, with a possible D match to TRBD1 (5 bases). The CDR3 has 15 amino acids. Germline values: CDR1 MGHDK, CDR2 SYGVNS. Trimming removed 2 bases at V and 4 bases at J, with 12 bases between.

The chain carries TRBV5-1 and TRBJ2-2, with 7 bases that match TRBD1. Germline loops: CDR1 SGHRS, CDR2 YFSETQ. The CDR3 is 14 amino acids. V dropped 0 bases and J dropped 8; count of bases not matched to a gene: 4. CDR3 nucleotides: TGCGCCAGCAGCTTGGAACAGGGGCGGGGGGAGCTGTTTTTT. This codes for CASSLEQGRGELFF.

The chain joins TRBV4-3 to TRBJ2-3; 10 bases are a match to TRBD2. Trimming cost V 0 bases and J 6 bases; bases outside gene matches: 12. The CDR3 sequence is 18 residues long. CDR1 is LGHNA and CDR2 is YSLEER in the germline V gene. The CDR3 nucleotides read TGCGCCAGCAGCCAAGATCCTCAGCGGGGGGGCCTTGGGGATACGCAGTATTTT. Its translation: CASSQDPQRGGLGDTQYF.

The chain joins TRBV27 to TRBJ2-4; the match to TRBD1 covers 8 bases. Trimming cost V 2 bases and J 15 bases; bases outside gene matches: 9. This CDR3 is 13 amino acids long. Looked up from germline, CDR1 is MNHEY and CDR2 is SMNVEV (reference sequence). CDR3 bases: TGTGCCAGCAGTTTAGGACAGGGCCTGCCGTGGTACTTC. This sequence encodes CASSLGQGLPWYF.

The V gene is TRBV2, the J gene TRBJ1-3, with a possible D match to TRBD1 (5 bases). Germline CDR1 reads SNHLY; CDR2 reads FYNNEI. Trimming cost V 4 bases and J 1 base, with 5 bases left between them. The length of the CDR3 is 13 residues. The CDR3 loop reads CASSAGSGNTIYF. DNA for the CDR3: TGTGCCAGCAGTGCAGGGTCTGGAAACACCATATATTTT.

This chain connects TRBV6-6 to TRBJ1-6; D gene unclear. V lost 6 bases to trimming and J lost 9 bases, with 21 bases between them. This CDR3 has 16 amino acids. CDR1 is MNHNY, CDR2 SVGAGI, per germline (reference sequence). CDR3 in amino acids: CASRTFEAQPGSPLHF. In DNA, the CDR3 is TGTGCCAGCAGGACTTTCGAGGCTCAACCCGGTTCACCCCTCCACTTT.

This chain joins TRBV28 and TRBJ2-7; D gene uncertain. V lost 6 bases and J 4 bases, leaving 22 bases between the germline ends. From germline, CDR1 is MDHEN and CDR2 SYDVKM. This CDR3 region has 16 residues. The CDR3 region has the DNA TGTGCCAGCAGCCTTAGAAGAGGTGCCGGCGGTTACGAGCAGTACTTC. Amino acids: CASSLRRGAGGYEQYF.

This chain joins TRBV2 and TRBJ1-6, with 7 bases lining up with TRBD1. Germline values: CDR1 SNHLY, CDR2 FYNNEI. CDR3 size: 15 residues. V shed 4 bases, J shed 9 bases, and the junction held 9 bases outside the gene matches. The CDR3 DNA is TGTGCCAGCAGTGGCTCCAGGGGGTTAGGTTCACCCCTCCACTTT. Translated: CASSGSRGLGSPLHF.

The rearrangement links TRBV7-8 to TRBJ1-4, with TRBD1 matching over 7 bases. In germline, CDR1 is SGHVS, CDR2 FQNEAQ. CDR3 length equals 15 residues. The J segment lost 4 bases and the V segment lost 5 bases, leaving 7 bases of the junction unmatched. In nucleotides, the CDR3 is TGTGCCAGCAGCACTCCCGACAGGGATAATGAAAAACTGTTTTTT. Its protein product is CASSTPDRDNEKLFF.

This rearrangement joins TRBV7-2 to TRBJ2-3, with D possibly being TRBD2 (6 bases). Trimming left V 5 bases short and J 5 bases short, with 17 bases between. Germline assignment: CDR1 SGHTA and CDR2 FQGNSA. The CDR3 is 15 amino acids. The CDR3 here is CASSVSGASGDTQYF. In nucleotides, the CDR3 is TGTGCCAGCAGCGTTAGCGGAGCGTCGGGAGATACGCAGTATTTT.

In nucleotides, the CDR3 is TGTGCCAGCAGTCAGGACAGGGCTGGCAGGAATTCACCCCTCCACTTT. Translated, it gives CASSQDRAGRNSPLHF. The chain joins TRBV2 to TRBJ1-6, with 8 bases aligning to TRBD1. The CDR3 contains 16 residues. V was clipped by 5 bases and J by 7 bases; unmatched bases: 10. Per germline, CDR1 SNHLY and CDR2 FYNNEI. Using reference TRBV2 and TRBJ1-6 for the parts outside the CDR3, the full variable domain is EPEVTQTPSHQVTQMGQEVILRCVPISNHLYFYWYRQILGQKVEFLVSFYNNEISEKSEIFDDQFSVERPDGSNFTLKIRSTKLEDSAMYFCASSQDRAGRNSPLHFGNGTRLTVT.

This chain joins TRBV11-3 and TRBJ2-2; tentatively, D is TRBD1 (5 bases). This CDR3 is 15 amino acids long. V lost 1 base to trimming and J lost 4 bases, with 10 bases between them. Per the germline V gene, CDR1 is SGHNT and CDR2 is YENEEA. The CDR3 DNA follows: TGTGCCAGCAGCTTAGCACAGGAGCGCACCGGGGAGCTGTTTTTT. Its protein is CASSLAQERTGELFF.

CDR3 sequence (DNA): TGTGCCAGCAGCTCGGGGACGGGGGGTTACAATGAGCAGTTCTTC. Its protein product is CASSSGTGGYNEQFF. V is TRBV5-4 and J is TRBJ2-1, with TRBD2 matching 7 bases. This CDR3 comprises 15 residues. CDR1 is SGHNT and CDR2 is YYREEE in the germline V gene (reference sequence). With 3 bases clipped from V and 4 bases from J, the junction kept 7 bases outside the gene matches.

This clone came up a few times. The chain links TRBV24-1 to TRBJ2-2; TRBD1 agrees at 7 bases. CDR3 length equals 14 residues. In germline, CDR1 is KGHDR, CDR2 SFDVKD. V gave up 5 bases and J gave up 1 base; unmatched junction bases: 0. The DNA for the CDR3 is TGTGCCACCAGTGGACAGGGGAACACCGGGGAGCTGTTTTTT. It translates to CATSGQGNTGELFF.